The 18 T cell receptor beta chains below were found in one sample sequenced in a study of T cells after posttransplantation cyclophosphamide. Busulfan-fludarabine conditioning, marrow transplant, and cyclophosphamide on days +3 and +4 were administered. Measured with immunoSEQ multiplex PCR; TCRdb has only the in-frame clones, and not every one. The sample has 9,000 to 15,000 clones; over 2% are singletons. The source was PBMCs, collected after allogeneic stem cell transplant with posttransplant cyclophosphamide. The receptors were gathered from a male patient aged 25 to 39 who received an allogeneic stem cell transplant from a related donor, was CMV-positive, and had no GVHD. Some T cells may arise from the graft donor.

The chain recombines TRBV7-3 with TRBJ2-1, with 8 bases identical to TRBD2. The CDR3 loop spans 13 amino acids. CDR1 is SGHTA and CDR2 is FQGTGA in the germline V gene. The V segment lost 5 bases and the J segment 7 bases; nucleotides outside the gene matches: 4. This chain's CDR3 is CASSLGGVNEQFF. CDR3 bases: TGTGCCAGCAGCCTCGGGGGGGTGAATGAGCAGTTCTTC.

This clone occurred a few times. The chain couples TRBV7-2 to TRBJ2-5; weak D call: TRBD1 (6 bases). The V end was cut by 4 bases, the J end by 4 bases, with 19 bases between. CDR3 length: 16 amino acids. CDR1 is SGHTA, CDR2 FQGNSA, per germline. The CDR3 region is CASSSNTGYQGETQYF. CDR3 coding DNA: TGTGCCAGCAGCTCAAACACAGGGTATCAGGGAGAGACCCAGTACTTC.

This clone was counted only a few times. This sequence joins TRBV13 and TRBJ2-3; 8 nucleotides line up with TRBD2. Unmatched junction bases numbered 13, after V lost 5 bases and J lost 3 bases. In germline, CDR1 is PRHDT, CDR2 FYEKMQ (reference sequence). CDR3 size: 17 residues. The DNA of the CDR3 is TGTGCCAGCAGCCCAGCCCAGGACGGGGGGGGTACAGATACGCAGTATTTT. Amino acids: CASSPAQDGGGTDTQYF.

This clone was recorded a few times. V is TRBV5-1 and J is TRBJ2-1; TRBD2 might be the D (5 bases). The CDR3 extends over 13 amino acids. Deletions cut 0 bases from V and 9 bases from J, with 10 bases between. Germline V CDR1 and CDR2: SGHRS, YFSETQ. The CDR3 reads CASSLAVEGEQFF. In nucleotides, the CDR3 is TGCGCCAGCAGCTTGGCAGTCGAGGGTGAGCAGTTCTTC.

This clone was seen a handful of times. Other nucleotide sequences from this sample produce the same CDR3. The rearrangement links TRBV18 to TRBJ2-5, with 15 positions matching TRBD2. The CDR3 is 17 amino acids. Germline loops: CDR1 KGHSH, CDR2 LQKENI. Trimming cost V 2 bases and J 4 bases; bases outside gene matches: 5. The CDR3 loop reads CASSPRTSGGAGETQYF. The CDR3 bases are TGTGCCAGCTCACCAAGGACTAGCGGGGGGGCTGGAGAGACCCAGTACTTC.

A few counts support this clone. The gene calls are TRBV5-8 and TRBJ2-2; TRBD2 agrees at 7 bases. Trimming cost V 1 base and J 3 bases; bases outside gene matches: 6. This CDR3 is 16 amino acids long. Looked up from germline, CDR1 is SGHTS and CDR2 is YDEGEE. The CDR3 DNA sequence: TGTGCCAGCAGCTTGTATGGGGGGGAATACACCGGGGAGCTGTTTTTT. Its translation: CASSLYGGEYTGELFF.

The sample holds a few counts of this clone. This chain links TRBV5-5 with TRBJ1-2; tentatively, D is TRBD1 (6 bases). Trimming cost V 2 bases and J 2 bases, with 10 bases left between them. This CDR3 has 14 residues. Germline CDR1 reads SGHKS; CDR2 reads YYEKEE (reference sequence). CDR3 DNA: TGTGCCAGCAGCTTAGAGGGGGTGAACTATGGCTACACCTTC. Its protein product is CASSLEGVNYGYTF.

The rearrangement uses TRBV5-6 and TRBJ1-2; 7 nucleotides align to TRBD1. V was clipped by 4 bases and J by 8 bases; unmatched bases: 11. The CDR3 extends over 14 amino acids. Germline V gene sequence: CDR1 SGHDT, CDR2 YYEEEE. The CDR3, as DNA: TGTGCCAGCAGCCCCGGGACAGCCTATGGAGGCTACACCTTC. It encodes CASSPGTAYGGYTF.

A few counts support this clone. The V and J genes are TRBV7-2 and TRBJ1-4, with TRBD1 matching 7 bases. Germline V CDR1 and CDR2: SGHTA, FQGNSA. With 5 bases clipped from V and 6 bases from J, the junction kept 9 bases outside the gene matches. The CDR3 spans 15 residues. For the CDR3, the DNA is TGTGCCAGCAGCCAAATGACAGGGTTGGATGAAAAACTGTTTTTT. Translation gives CASSQMTGLDEKLFF.

This clone was seen a handful of times. The rearrangement joins TRBV5-1 to TRBJ1-2, with D tentatively TRBD1 (5 bases). The CDR3 spans 14 residues. The V gene's germline CDR1 is SGHRS and CDR2 YFSETQ. The V end was cut by 0 bases, the J end by 4 bases, with 10 bases between. The CDR3 here is CASSLAPGPYGYTF. The CDR3 DNA sequence: TGCGCCAGCAGCTTGGCCCCAGGGCCCTATGGCTACACCTTC. The entire variable domain, with the rest obtained from reference TRBV5-1 and TRBJ1-2, is as follows: KAGVTQTPRYLIKTRGQQVTLSCSPISGHRSVSWYQQTPGQGLQFLFEYFSETQRNKGNFPGRFSGRQFSNSRSEMNVSTLELGDSALYLCASSLAPGPYGYTFGSGTRLTVV.

The chain has TRBV18 and TRBJ2-1; 10 bases agree with TRBD2. The germline gives CDR1 KGHSH, CDR2 LQKENI. This CDR3 comprises 15 residues. V lost 3 bases and J lost 7; bases outside the gene matches: 6. The CDR3 here is CASSPYLSGGNEQFF. The CDR3 DNA is TGTGCCAGCTCACCTTACCTTAGCGGGGGGAATGAGCAGTTCTTC.

This chain uses TRBV28 with TRBJ2-3, with 7 bases fitting TRBD2. There are 16 residues in the CDR3. Germline loops: CDR1 MDHEN, CDR2 SYDVKM. Trimming removed 6 bases from V and 5 bases from J; junction bases left unmatched: 14. The CDR3 region is CASSPRRDYSRDTQYF. The CDR3 DNA reads as TGTGCCAGCAGCCCTCGGCGGGACTACTCCCGAGATACGCAGTATTTT. The whole variable domain, filled in from reference TRBV28 and TRBJ2-3, reads DVKVTQSSRYLVKRTGEKVFLECVQDMDHENMFWYRQDPGLGLRLIYFSYDVKMKEKGDIPEGYSVSREKKERFSLILESASTNQTSMYLCASSPRRDYSRDTQYFGPGTRLTVL.

The rearrangement joins TRBV7-2 to TRBJ2-5, with D tentatively TRBD1 (5 bases). The CDR3 has 15 amino acids. CDR1 SGHTA and CDR2 FQGNSA come from the germline V gene. Trimming stripped 1 base from V and 5 bases from J, with 14 bases between. The CDR3 DNA is TGTGCCAGCAGCTTAGGGTTGGACACGATCGAGACCCAGTACTTC. It encodes CASSLGLDTIETQYF.

In this sample, this clone turned up a few times. The chain employs TRBV2 and TRBJ1-2; 7 nucleotides align to TRBD1. This CDR3 region has 15 residues. Germline V lookup: CDR1 SNHLY, CDR2 FYNNEI. V shed 8 bases, J shed 3 bases, and the junction held 12 bases outside the gene matches. The CDR3 here is CASQRGQVFYYGYTF. CDR3 in DNA: TGTGCCAGCCAAAGAGGACAGGTTTTTTACTATGGCTACACCTTC.

There are a few counts of this clone. This chain joins TRBV23-1 and TRBJ2-5; 10 bases are shared with TRBD1. Being an ORF, TRBV23-1 has a function that is uncertain. V gave up 0 bases and J gave up 3 bases; unmatched junction bases: 13. This CDR3 has 19 residues. The CDR3 reads CASSQSICGQGENEETQYF. The CDR3 DNA is TGCGCCAGCAGTCAATCAATCTGTGGACAGGGGGAGAACGAAGAGACCCAGTACTTC.

V and J are TRBV7-2 and TRBJ2-1, with 11 bases identical to TRBD2. This CDR3 is 17 amino acids long. Germline lookup yields CDR1 SGHTA and CDR2 FQGNSA. Trimming removed 2 bases from V and 5 bases from J; junction bases left unmatched: 8. This CDR3 reads CASSLIRLAGSDNEQFF. Written as DNA, the CDR3 is TGTGCCAGCAGCTTAATTCGACTAGCGGGGTCGGACAATGAGCAGTTCTTC.

This clone was detected a few times. The chain carries TRBV4-3 and TRBJ2-4; D perhaps matches TRBD2 (5 bases). CDR3 length: 16 residues. V was clipped by 0 bases and J by 8 bases, with 17 bases between them. Germline V CDR1 and CDR2: LGHNA, YSLEER. CDR3 sequence reads: CASSQERGRELDIQYF. CDR3 in DNA: TGCGCCAGCAGCCAAGAAAGAGGGCGCGAGCTGGACATTCAGTACTTC.

V is TRBV4-1 and J is TRBJ2-1, with D maybe TRBD1 (5 bases). CDR3 length: 14 residues. The germline V gene encodes CDR1 MGHRA and CDR2 YSYEKL. The V end was cut by 0 bases, the J end by 5 bases, with 8 bases between. DNA for the CDR3: TGCGCCAGCAGCCAAGATGGGGCAGACAATGAGCAGTTCTTC. Translation: CASSQDGADNEQFF.